This section outlines one T cell receptor (beta chain) sequence together with its context. Its cognate antigen is unknown. At one end the junction does not follow the germline gene, possibly because of a read error. TCRdb passed the RT-PCR reads through MiXCR, listing each CDR3 protein once. Among roughly 160,000 distinct CDR3 sequences, 11% were seen once, and the ten largest hold 12%. The germline gives CDR1 SSHAT, CDR2 FNYEAQ (reference sequence). The CDR3 covers 14 residues. The data belong to a study of response to subunit inactivated influenza vaccine. The study's findings and limits: Authors suggested that a seasonal influenza vaccination recruits few new T cells each time.

Sequenced here: non-naive T cells sorted from PBMCs, sampled more than 35 days after vaccination. The chain joins TRBV7-7 to TRBJ2-1; 13 nucleotides align to TRBD2. The clonotype originates from a man in his fifties who received an inactivated influenza vaccine. Written as DNA, the CDR3 is TGTGCTAGCAGCAAGGGGACTAGCGGGGCTGAGCAGTTCTTC. Translation gives CASSKGTSGAEQFF.